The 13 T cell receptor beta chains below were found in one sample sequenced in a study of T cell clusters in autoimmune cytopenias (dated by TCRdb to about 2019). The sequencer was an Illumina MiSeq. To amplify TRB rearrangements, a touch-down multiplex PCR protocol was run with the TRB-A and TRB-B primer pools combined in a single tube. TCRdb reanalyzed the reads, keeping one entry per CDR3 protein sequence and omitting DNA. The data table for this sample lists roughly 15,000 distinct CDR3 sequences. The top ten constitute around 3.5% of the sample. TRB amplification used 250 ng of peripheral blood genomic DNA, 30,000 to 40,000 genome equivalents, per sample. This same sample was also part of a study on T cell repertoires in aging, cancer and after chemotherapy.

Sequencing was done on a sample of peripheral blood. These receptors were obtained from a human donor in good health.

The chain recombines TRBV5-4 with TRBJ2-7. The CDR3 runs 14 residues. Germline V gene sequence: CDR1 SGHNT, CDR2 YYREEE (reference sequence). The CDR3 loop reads CASSLDGSPYEQYF.

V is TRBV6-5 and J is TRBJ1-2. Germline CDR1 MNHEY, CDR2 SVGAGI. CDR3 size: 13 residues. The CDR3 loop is CASRDGSRYGYTF.

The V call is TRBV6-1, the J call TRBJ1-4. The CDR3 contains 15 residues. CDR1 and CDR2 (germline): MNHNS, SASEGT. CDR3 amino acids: CASNPSRGLNEKLFF.

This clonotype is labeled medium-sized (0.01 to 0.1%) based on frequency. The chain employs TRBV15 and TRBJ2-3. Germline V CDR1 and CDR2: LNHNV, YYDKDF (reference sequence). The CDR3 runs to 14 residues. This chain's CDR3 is CATSLELALDTQYF.

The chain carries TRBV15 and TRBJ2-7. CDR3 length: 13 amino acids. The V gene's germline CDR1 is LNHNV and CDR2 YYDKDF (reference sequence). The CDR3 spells CATSILRDAEQYF. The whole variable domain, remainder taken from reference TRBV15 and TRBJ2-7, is DAMVIQNPRYQVTQFGKPVTLSCSQTLNHNVMYWYQQKSSQAPKLLFHYYDKDFNNEADTPDNFQSRRPNTSFCFLDIRSPGLGDTAMYLCATSILRDAEQYFGPGTRLTVT.

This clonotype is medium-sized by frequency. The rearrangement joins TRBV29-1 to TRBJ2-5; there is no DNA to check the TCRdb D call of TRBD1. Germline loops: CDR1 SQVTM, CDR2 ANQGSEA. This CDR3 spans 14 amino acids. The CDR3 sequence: CSASPTGYQETQYF.

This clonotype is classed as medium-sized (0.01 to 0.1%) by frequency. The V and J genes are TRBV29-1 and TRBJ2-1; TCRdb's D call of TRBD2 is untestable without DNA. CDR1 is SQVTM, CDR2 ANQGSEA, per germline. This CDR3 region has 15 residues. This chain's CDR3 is CSVEGLAGEFDEQFF.

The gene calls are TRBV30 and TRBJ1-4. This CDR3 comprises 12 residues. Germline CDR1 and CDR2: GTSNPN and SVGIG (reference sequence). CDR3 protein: CAWSHIREKLFF. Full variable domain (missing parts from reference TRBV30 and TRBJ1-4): SQTIHQWPATLVQPVGSPLSLECTVEGTSNPNLYWYRQAAGRGLQLLFYSVGIGQISSEVPQNLSASRPQDRQFILSSKKLLLSDSGFYLCAWSHIREKLFFGSGTQLSVL.

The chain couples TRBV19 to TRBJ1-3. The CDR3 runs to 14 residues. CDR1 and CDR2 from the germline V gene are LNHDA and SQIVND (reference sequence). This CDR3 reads CASKERRSGNTIYF.

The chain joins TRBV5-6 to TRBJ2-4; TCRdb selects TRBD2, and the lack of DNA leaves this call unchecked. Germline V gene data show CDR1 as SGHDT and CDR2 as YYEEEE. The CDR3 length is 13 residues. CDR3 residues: CASFSRGAHIQYF.

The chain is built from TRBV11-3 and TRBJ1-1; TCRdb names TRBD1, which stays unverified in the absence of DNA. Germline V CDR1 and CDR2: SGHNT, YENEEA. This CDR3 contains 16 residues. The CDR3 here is CASSSPGAPANTEAFF.

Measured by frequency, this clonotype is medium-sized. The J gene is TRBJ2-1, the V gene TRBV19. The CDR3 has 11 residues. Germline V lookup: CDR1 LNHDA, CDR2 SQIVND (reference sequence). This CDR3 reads CASSIYNEQFF.

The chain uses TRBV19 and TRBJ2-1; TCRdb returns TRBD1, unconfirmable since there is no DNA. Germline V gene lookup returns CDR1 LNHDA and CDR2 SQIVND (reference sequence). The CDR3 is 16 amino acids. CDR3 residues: CASSMGGGVAYNEQFF.